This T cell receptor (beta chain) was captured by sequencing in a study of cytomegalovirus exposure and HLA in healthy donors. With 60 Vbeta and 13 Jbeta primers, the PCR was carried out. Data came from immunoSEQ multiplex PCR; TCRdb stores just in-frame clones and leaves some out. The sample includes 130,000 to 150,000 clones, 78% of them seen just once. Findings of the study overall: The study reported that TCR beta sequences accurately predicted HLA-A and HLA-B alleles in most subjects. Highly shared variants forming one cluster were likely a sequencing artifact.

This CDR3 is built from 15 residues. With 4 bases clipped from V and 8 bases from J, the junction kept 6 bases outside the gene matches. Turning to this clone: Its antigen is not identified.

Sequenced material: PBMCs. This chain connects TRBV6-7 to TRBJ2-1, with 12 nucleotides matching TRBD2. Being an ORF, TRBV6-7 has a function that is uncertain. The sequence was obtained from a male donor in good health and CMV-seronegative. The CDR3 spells CASSSGTSGFDEQFF. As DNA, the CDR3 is TGTGCCAGCAGTTCCGGGACTAGCGGGTTTGATGAGCAGTTCTTC.